These 20 T cell receptor beta chains originate from one sample sequenced in a study of a mutant IDH1 vaccine in newly diagnosed glioma (dated by TCRdb to the early 2020s). Their target antigens are unknown. The method was the immunoSEQ multiplex PCR assay. TCRdb holds this immuneACCESS table with in-frame rearrangements only. Some clones are missing; in checked studies, unresolved V genes explain under half, and the rest has no known cause. The sample table lists about 40,000 clones, around 84% of them with a count of one. The ten largest clones capture 2% to 2.5% of the sample. The meaning of the sample's time point label: week 11, during vaccination. A 20-mer mutant IDH1 peptide at 300 micrograms in Montanide made up each vaccine dose, which was injected subcutaneously together with topical imiquimod. The starting material was PBMCs, obtained from a glioma patient whose treatment included an IDH1 peptide vaccine. The receptors derive from a man aged 35 to 55 with glioma.

This chain joins TRBV7-3 and TRBJ2-5; tentative D call: TRBD1 (5 bases). Trimming shortened V by 5 bases and J by 5 bases, and 15 bases separated the two germline ends. The germline V gene encodes CDR1 SGHTA and CDR2 FQGTGA. This CDR3 is 14 amino acids long. CDR3 sequence (DNA): TGTGCCAGCAGCCCCGGCAGGGTGGGGGAGACCCAGTACTTC. Amino acid sequence: CASSPGRVGETQYF. Full variable domain (rest looked up from reference TRBV7-3 and TRBJ2-5): GAGVSQTPSNKVTEKGKYVELRCDPISGHTALYWYRQSLGQGPEFLIYFQGTGAADDSGLPNDRFFAVRPEGSVSTLKIQRTERGDSAVYLCASSPGRVGETQYFGPGTRLLVL.

The chain carries TRBV6-6 and TRBJ2-3; D is unclear. The germline V gene encodes CDR1 MNHNY and CDR2 SVGAGI (reference sequence). The CDR3 is made up of 15 amino acids. V shed 1 base and J shed 0 bases, with 8 bases lying between them. CDR3 sequence reads: CASSYWRTSTDTQYF. For the CDR3, the DNA is TGTGCCAGCAGTTACTGGCGCACTAGCACAGATACGCAGTATTTT.

This clone was seen a single time. The CDR3 spells CASSKTGTGISTNEKLFF. CDR3 DNA sequence: TGTGCCAGTAGCAAGACCGGGACAGGAATATCAACTAATGAAAAACTGTTTTTT. This chain connects TRBV19 to TRBJ1-4; 8 bases line up with TRBD1. Trimming took 6 bases from V and 0 from J; bases not matched to a gene: 12. The CDR3 sequence is 18 residues long. Germline CDR1 reads LNHDA; CDR2 reads SQIVND (reference sequence).

The J gene is TRBJ2-7, the V gene TRBV19, with D unresolved. With 4 bases removed from V and 3 bases from J, the gap between germline ends came to 16 bases. CDR3 length: 15 residues. The germline V gene has CDR1 LNHDA and CDR2 SQIVND (reference sequence). The CDR3 region is CASSTSLGSGYEQYF. The CDR3 nucleotides read TGTGCCAGTAGTACGTCTCTGGGGTCCGGCTACGAGCAGTACTTC.

CDR3 sequence: CASSSGSGGVYYEQYF. DNA for the CDR3: TGTGCCAGTAGTTCGGGCAGCGGGGGAGTGTACTACGAGCAGTACTTC. The genes are TRBV19 and TRBJ2-7, with 8 bases that match TRBD2. The CDR3 is made up of 16 amino acids. Germline V CDR1 and CDR2: LNHDA, SQIVND (reference sequence). Trimming removed 5 bases from V and 3 bases from J; junction bases left unmatched: 12.

Written as DNA, the CDR3 is TGTGCCAGCGGGCAGGCTTATAACTATGGCTACACCTTC. Translating gives CASGQAYNYGYTF. The chain combines TRBV27 with TRBJ1-2; unclear D gene. The CDR3 runs to 13 residues. Between the trimmed V and J ends, which lost 8 bases and 1 base, there was a span of 11 bases. The germline CDR1 and CDR2 sequences are MNHEY and SMNVEV (reference sequence).

The J gene is TRBJ1-5, the V gene TRBV4-2; D perhaps matches TRBD1 (5 bases). Germline CDR1 reads LGHNA; CDR2 reads YNFKEQ. The CDR3 is 15 residues long. The ends were cut back, 6 bases at V and 2 bases at J, with 14 bases in the middle. The CDR3 here is CASSTGQGRNQPQHF. The CDR3 DNA sequence: TGTGCCAGCAGTACCGGACAAGGCCGCAATCAGCCCCAGCATTTT.

This clone was picked up one time. The chain joins TRBV7-2 to TRBJ2-5; the D gene could be TRBD1 or TRBD2 (5 bases each). The germline V gene encodes CDR1 SGHTA and CDR2 FQGNSA. V was cut by 1 base and J by 3 bases, with 9 bases left in between. The CDR3 is made up of 14 amino acids. CDR3 in DNA: TGTGCCAGCAGCTTAGATAGGGGAGAAGAGACCCAGTACTTC. Its translation: CASSLDRGEETQYF.

The chain has TRBV2 and TRBJ2-3; D might be TRBD2 (5 bases). The V end was cut by 11 bases, the J end by 2 bases, with 14 bases between. Per the germline V gene, CDR1 is SNHLY and CDR2 is FYNNEI. CDR3 length: 13 amino acids. CDR3 residues: CAGQRPFTDTQYF. The CDR3 nucleotides are TGTGCCGGGCAGCGGCCTTTCACAGATACGCAGTATTTT.

CDR3 nucleotides: TGTGCCAGCAGCCTCCTGGGACAGAACTATGGCTACACCTTC. It codes for CASSLLGQNYGYTF. The rearrangement joins TRBV5-6 to TRBJ1-2; 7 nucleotides align to TRBD1. This CDR3 has 14 residues. J gave up 2 bases and V 4 bases, and 5 bases lay outside the gene matches. Germline values: CDR1 SGHDT, CDR2 YYEEEE.

The gene calls are TRBV4-3 and TRBJ2-1; D not resolved. The V end lost 2 bases, the J end lost 8 bases, and 16 bases lay between the germline ends. CDR3 length: 15 residues. Looked up from germline, CDR1 is LGHNA and CDR2 is YSLEER. The CDR3, as DNA: TGCGCCAGCAGCCAACTAAGGGCCCTGTCCGATGAGCAGTTCTTC. Its translation is CASSQLRALSDEQFF.

The chain is built from TRBV7-8 and TRBJ2-3, with 9 bases fitting TRBD1. The ends lost 8 bases at V and 3 bases at J; junction bases unmatched: 6. CDR3 length: 14 residues. Germline values: CDR1 SGHVS, CDR2 FQNEAQ. As DNA, the CDR3 is TGTGCCAGCCGGACGACAGGGGGAACAGATACGCAGTATTTT. This gives the protein CASRTTGGTDTQYF.

This clone was observed once. The chain carries TRBV11-3 and TRBJ1-1, with 12 bases matching TRBD1. V lost 4 bases, J lost 0 bases, and 3 bases stayed unmatched. This CDR3 spans 16 amino acids. From germline, CDR1 is SGHNT and CDR2 YENEEA. The CDR3: CASSSGDRGLNTEAFF. CDR3 coding DNA: TGTGCCAGCAGCTCGGGGGACAGGGGGCTGAACACTGAAGCTTTCTTT. The entire variable domain, with the rest obtained from reference TRBV11-3 and TRBJ1-1, is as follows: EAGVVQSPRYKIIEKKQPVAFWCNPISGHNTLYWYLQNLGQGPELLIRYENEEAVDDSQLPKDRFSAERLKGVDSTLKIQPAELGDSAVYLCASSSGDRGLNTEAFFGQGTRLTVV.

This chain connects TRBV5-1 to TRBJ2-3, with D unresolved. V gave up 0 bases and J gave up 2 bases, with 10 bases separating them. This CDR3 comprises 15 residues. In germline, CDR1 is SGHRS, CDR2 YFSETQ. The chain's CDR3 is CASSLASEYTDTQYF. The CDR3 nucleotides read TGCGCCAGCAGCTTGGCCTCAGAATACACAGATACGCAGTATTTT.

The V call is TRBV5-1, the J call TRBJ1-2; D is undetermined. Trimming left V 4 bases short and J 2 bases short, with 12 bases between. The CDR3 has 14 residues. The germline V gene has CDR1 SGHRS and CDR2 YFSETQ. The CDR3: CASSPGLTNYGYTF. The CDR3 nucleotides are TGCGCCAGCAGCCCGGGTCTCACCAACTATGGCTACACCTTC.

In this sample, this clone turned up a few times. The rearrangement links TRBV9 to TRBJ1-1; weak D call: TRBD1 (5 bases). Trimming pared 6 bases from V and 7 bases from J, leaving 16 bases between. The CDR3 loop spans 13 amino acids. Germline CDR1 and CDR2: SGDLS and YYNGEE. The CDR3, as DNA: TGTGCCAGCAACCTAGATACTACAGGTGAAGCTTTCTTT. Translation gives CASNLDTTGEAFF. The variable domain in full, completed from reference TRBV9 and TRBJ1-1, reads DSGVTQTPKHLITATGQRVTLRCSPRSGDLSVYWYQQSLDQGLQFLIQYYNGEERAKGNILERFSAQQFPDLHSELNLSSLELGDSALYFCASNLDTTGEAFFGQGTRLTVV.

J is TRBJ2-7 and V is TRBV7-2, with TRBD1 matching 8 bases. V shed 0 bases, J shed 2 bases, and the junction held 3 bases outside the gene matches. Germline V lookup: CDR1 SGHTA, CDR2 FQGNSA. The CDR3 has 15 residues. Here the CDR3 reads CASSLAPQGAYEQYF. CDR3 sequence (DNA): TGTGCCAGCAGCTTAGCGCCACAGGGGGCCTACGAGCAGTACTTC.

This chain links TRBV5-1 with TRBJ2-7; 9 bases match TRBD1. After removal of 4 bases from V and 5 bases from J, the junction contained 10 bases not matched to a gene. This CDR3 comprises 15 residues. Germline values: CDR1 SGHRS, CDR2 YFSETQ. The CDR3 loop is CASSPGGQGPDEQYF. As DNA, the CDR3 is TGCGCCAGCAGCCCGGGGGGACAGGGTCCGGACGAGCAGTACTTC.

The chain is built from TRBV5-1 and TRBJ2-5, with D tentatively TRBD2 (6 bases). Trimming removed 3 bases from V and 5 bases from J, with 14 bases in between. The CDR3 consists of 14 residues. CDR1 is SGHRS, CDR2 YFSETQ, per germline. The DNA for the CDR3 is TGCGCCAGCAGCTGGAGGAGGGACCGGGAGACCCAGTACTTC. This translates into CASSWRRDRETQYF.

The rearrangement joins TRBV19 to TRBJ2-2; D may be TRBD1 (6 bases). The length of the CDR3 is 15 residues. CDR1 LNHDA and CDR2 SQIVND come from the germline V gene (reference sequence). V lost 3 bases and J lost 0, with 8 bases in between. CDR3 region: CASSINRANTGELFF. CDR3 in DNA: TGTGCCAGTAGTATTAACAGGGCGAACACCGGGGAGCTGTTTTTT.